Presented here are 30 T cell receptor beta chains from one specimen sequenced in a study of blood T cell repertoires in COVID-19. This table comes from immunoSEQ multiplex PCR, and its TCRdb copy is limited to in-frame clones, with some not included. The table lists 310,000 or so clones, around 87% of them singletons. Sequencing input: peripheral blood. These receptors all come from a man between 45 and 60 years old with active or convalescent COVID-19.

The V and J genes are TRBV11-1 and TRBJ2-1, with D possibly matching TRBD1 (6 bases). The V gene lost 5 bases and the J gene lost 5 bases, with 10 bases spanning the gap. The CDR3 spans 13 residues. CDR1 SGHAT and CDR2 FQDESV come from the germline V gene (reference sequence). CDR3 nucleotides: TGTGCCAGCAGCCAGGACAGCGACAATGAGCAGTTCTTC. Translation gives CASSQDSDNEQFF.

The chain carries TRBV27 and TRBJ2-3; 15 nucleotides match TRBD2. The CDR3 is made up of 16 amino acids. Per the germline V gene, CDR1 is MNHEY and CDR2 is SMNVEV (reference sequence). V was clipped by 6 bases and J by 2 bases; unmatched bases: 3. The DNA for the CDR3 is TGTGCCAGCAGCCGGACTAGCGGGGGGGCCACAGATACGCAGTATTTT. It codes for CASSRTSGGATDTQYF.

The chain has TRBV19 and TRBJ1-4; maybe TRBD1 (6 bases). This CDR3 spans 14 amino acids. The V and J ends lost 4 bases and 7 bases respectively, with 13 bases between them. CDR1 is LNHDA and CDR2 is SQIVND in the germline V gene (reference sequence). CDR3 in amino acids: CASSSTGKGEKLFF. DNA for the CDR3: TGTGCCAGTAGTAGTACAGGGAAGGGTGAAAAACTGTTTTTT.

The chain couples TRBV30 to TRBJ1-2, with D possibly TRBD1 on 5 matching bases. The CDR3 spans 14 residues. The germline V gene encodes CDR1 GTSNPN and CDR2 SVGIG (reference sequence). The V end was cut by 2 bases, the J end by 7 bases, with 17 bases between. The CDR3 DNA follows: TGTGCCTGGAGTAAAAGCTGGGGCTCGGCTGGCTACACCTTC. This codes for CAWSKSWGSAGYTF.

This clone is a singleton in its sample. This chain connects TRBV6-7 to TRBJ2-7; no clear D. TRBV6-7 is reported as an ORF; its role is uncertain. This CDR3 spans 16 amino acids. The V and J ends lost 6 bases and 2 bases respectively, with 20 bases between them. In DNA, the CDR3 is TGTGCCAGCAGCCCTGATTTTCTCGGGTTCGCCTACGAGCAGTACTTC. It codes for CASSPDFLGFAYEQYF.

This sequence joins TRBV5-1 and TRBJ1-2, with 9 positions matching TRBD1. The CDR3 spans 16 residues. V trimming: 4 bases; J trimming: 4 bases; junction bases outside the gene matches: 11. Germline CDR1 SGHRS, CDR2 YFSETQ. The CDR3 is CASSPPSGQGFYGYTF. Here the CDR3 DNA reads TGCGCCAGCAGCCCCCCTTCGGGACAGGGCTTCTATGGCTACACCTTC.

The chain uses TRBV11-2 and TRBJ1-1; no clear D. This CDR3 has 14 amino acids. V was pared by 5 bases and J by 6 bases, with 16 bases between. Germline V lookup: CDR1 SGHAT, CDR2 FQNNGV. The CDR3 protein is CASSPRPLTAEAFF. DNA of the CDR3: TGTGCCAGCAGCCCTAGACCCCTTACTGCTGAAGCTTTCTTT.

The rearrangement joins TRBV25-1 to TRBJ1-1; a possible D gene is TRBD1 (6 bases). V was cut by 1 base and J by 4 bases, with 13 bases left in between. The CDR3 totals 15 residues. Germline CDR1 and CDR2: MGHDK and SYGVNS. The CDR3 is CASSESRTASTEAFF. CDR3 DNA: TGTGCCAGCAGTGAATCCCGGACAGCTAGCACTGAAGCTTTCTTT.

The V and J genes are TRBV6-6 and TRBJ1-1; possibly TRBD1 for D (6 bases). Germline loops: CDR1 MNHNY, CDR2 SVGAGI (reference sequence). V was shortened by 4 bases and J by 4 bases, with 13 bases between the two germline ends. The CDR3 covers 14 residues. CDR3 nucleotides: TGTGCCAGCAGTTTATCAGGGGCCGGCACTGAAGCTTTCTTT. Protein product: CASSLSGAGTEAFF.

As to this clone: The sample contains more than one DNA sequence encoding this CDR3. This chain uses TRBV28 with TRBJ1-2; tentatively, D is TRBD1 (5 bases). CDR3 size: 14 residues. Germline V gene data show CDR1 as MDHEN and CDR2 as SYDVKM. Trimming cost V 5 bases and J 4 bases, with 14 bases left between them. The CDR3 sequence is CASSPPGLSYGYTF. The CDR3 region has the DNA TGTGCCAGCAGTCCACCGGGACTGAGCTATGGCTACACCTTC.

The chain uses TRBV6-5 and TRBJ2-7; 7 nucleotides align to TRBD2. This CDR3 has 14 amino acids. CDR1 is MNHEY, CDR2 SVGAGI, per germline. V lost 5 bases, J lost 6 bases, and 10 bases stayed unmatched. The CDR3 spells CASSLLEGGGEQYF. The CDR3 coding sequence is TGTGCCAGCAGTCTCCTTGAGGGCGGGGGCGAGCAGTACTTC.

The rearrangement uses TRBV11-2 and TRBJ2-3; TRBD1 matches at 7 bases. This CDR3 has 16 residues. With V trimmed by 5 bases and J by 0 bases, 8 bases remained unmatched. The V gene's germline CDR1 is SGHAT and CDR2 FQNNGV. The CDR3 coding sequence is TGTGCCAGCAGCCTGTTGGGACAGCCTAGCACAGATACGCAGTATTTT. Translation gives CASSLLGQPSTDTQYF.

The rearrangement uses TRBV18 and TRBJ1-6; a weak D match, TRBD1 (5 bases). V lost 3 bases and J lost 11, with 11 bases in between. The germline V gene has CDR1 KGHSH and CDR2 LQKENI. This CDR3 has 13 amino acids. The CDR3 spells CASSPGGETPLHF. CDR3 sequence (DNA): TGTGCCAGCTCACCGGGGGGGGAAACACCCCTCCACTTT.

This clone occurred a few times. The rearrangement uses TRBV5-1 and TRBJ1-2; D gene unclear. The length of the CDR3 is 14 residues. Deletions cut 0 bases from V and 5 bases from J, with 11 bases between. CDR1 SGHRS and CDR2 YFSETQ come from the germline V gene. Written as DNA, the CDR3 is TGCGCCAGCAGCTTGGAGAGTTCGGGATATGGCTACACCTTC. Translated: CASSLESSGYGYTF.

CDR3 protein: CAWSDKRGLYEQYF. The DNA for the CDR3 is TGTGCCTGGAGTGATAAGCGGGGGCTCTACGAGCAGTACTTC. The chain uses TRBV30 and TRBJ2-7; 8 bases agree with TRBD2. The ends lost 1 base at V and 3 bases at J; junction bases unmatched: 5. Germline lookup yields CDR1 GTSNPN and CDR2 SVGIG (reference sequence). CDR3 length: 14 amino acids.

With regard to this clone: The junction departs from germline at one end; a sequencing error may be responsible. V and J are TRBV30 and TRBJ1-1, with 8 bases lining up with TRBD1. This CDR3 spans 11 amino acids. Germline V gene sequence: CDR1 GTSNPN, CDR2 SVGIG (reference sequence). CDR3 in DNA: TGTGCCTGGAGGTCTTGGGGACAGGCGGACTTT. Translated, it gives CAWRSWGQADF.

The J gene is TRBJ2-7, the V gene TRBV24-1; TRBD1 matches 8 bases. Germline V gives CDR1 KGHDR, CDR2 SFDVKD. With V trimmed by 3 bases and J by 7 bases, 4 bases remained unmatched. The CDR3 is made up of 13 amino acids. The CDR3 sequence is CATSDRQGREQYF. In nucleotides, the CDR3 is TGTGCCACCAGTGATAGACAGGGGCGGGAGCAGTACTTC.

V and J are TRBV11-2 and TRBJ2-5; TRBD2 is a possible D gene (5 bases). This CDR3 is built from 14 residues. Germline-derived CDR1 and CDR2 are SGHAT and FQNNGV. The ends were cut back, 1 base at V and 6 bases at J, with 12 bases in the middle. The CDR3 sequence is CASSLAVARKTQYF. In DNA form, the CDR3 reads TGTGCCAGCAGCTTAGCAGTAGCGCGGAAGACCCAGTACTTC.

The J gene is TRBJ1-6, the V gene TRBV28; TRBD1 matches at 7 bases. V lost 10 bases to trimming and J lost 9 bases; unmatched junction nucleotides: 9. Germline-derived CDR1 and CDR2 are MDHEN and SYDVKM. The CDR3 has 13 residues. This chain's CDR3 is CATFTGEISPLHF. The CDR3 coding sequence is TGTGCCACGTTTACAGGGGAAATTTCACCCCTCCACTTT.

V and J are TRBV5-8 and TRBJ2-5; 8 nucleotides agree with TRBD1. J gave up 0 bases and V 4 bases, and 5 bases lay outside the gene matches. Germline V lookup: CDR1 SGHTS, CDR2 YDEGEE. The CDR3 runs to 15 residues. CDR3 loop: CASSRGQGNQETQYF. CDR3 bases: TGTGCCAGCAGCCGAGGACAGGGCAACCAAGAGACCCAGTACTTC. The full variable domain, rest sourced from reference TRBV5-8 and TRBJ2-5, is EAGVTQSPTHLIKTRGQQATLRCSPISGHTSVYWYQQALGLGLQFLLWYDEGEERNRGNFPPRFSGRQFPNYSSELNVNALELEDSALYLCASSRGQGNQETQYFGPGTRLLVL.

CDR3 protein: CASSRGLLGNEKLFF. CDR3 DNA sequence: TGCGCCAGCAGCAGGGGGCTCTTGGGTAATGAAAAACTGTTTTTT. The rearrangement links TRBV4-3 to TRBJ1-4; 7 bases are a match to TRBD1. This CDR3 has 15 amino acids. Unmatched junction bases numbered 7, after V lost 5 bases and J lost 4 bases. Germline V gives CDR1 LGHNA, CDR2 YSLEER.

This chain links TRBV25-1 with TRBJ1-1; TRBD1 matches 7 bases. The CDR3 runs 15 residues. V was clipped by 6 bases and J by 3 bases; unmatched bases: 10. The germline CDR1 and CDR2 sequences are MGHDK and SYGVNS. The CDR3 DNA reads TGTGCCAGCAGCAAAAGACAGGGAGCGCACACTGAAGCTTTCTTT. This codes for CASSKRQGAHTEAFF. The full variable domain, its missing parts supplied by reference TRBV25-1 and TRBJ1-1, is EADIYQTPRYLVIGTGKKITLECSQTMGHDKMYWYQQDPGMELHLIHYSYGVNSTEKGDLSSESTVSRIRTEHFPLTLESARPSHTSQYLCASSKRQGAHTEAFFGQGTRLTVV.

The chain is built from TRBV19 and TRBJ1-3; 7 bases line up with TRBD1. J was trimmed by 1 base and V by 6 bases; bases with no gene match: 3. Germline assignment: CDR1 LNHDA and CDR2 SQIVND (reference sequence). The CDR3 runs to 14 residues. The DNA of the CDR3 is TGTGCCAGTAGCGACAGGGATTCTGGAAACACCATATATTTT. This translates into CASSDRDSGNTIYF.

The V and J genes are TRBV2 and TRBJ2-3; TRBD2 agrees at 10 bases. The CDR3 covers 13 residues. Germline CDR1 and CDR2: SNHLY and FYNNEI. Trimming took 9 bases from V and 5 from J; bases not matched to a gene: 5. Written as DNA, the CDR3 is TGTGCCAGGACTAGCGGGCAGGGAGATACGCAGTATTTT. It is translated as CARTSGQGDTQYF. The full variable domain, with the rest looked up from reference TRBV2 and TRBJ2-3, is EPEVTQTPSHQVTQMGQEVILRCVPISNHLYFYWYRQILGQKVEFLVSFYNNEISEKSEIFDDQFSVERPDGSNFTLKIRSTKLEDSAMYFCARTSGQGDTQYFGPGTRLTVL.

The rearrangement uses TRBV10-3 and TRBJ1-6; 7 nucleotides match TRBD1. Germline V gene sequence: CDR1 ENHRY, CDR2 SYGVKD. V dropped 7 bases and J dropped 8; count of bases not matched to a gene: 8. There are 14 residues in the CDR3. The CDR3: CAITRDSFDSPLHF. As DNA, the CDR3 is TGTGCCATCACCCGGGACAGCTTCGATTCACCCCTCCACTTT.

The gene calls are TRBV4-2 and TRBJ2-1, with 10 bases identical to TRBD2. The CDR3 consists of 18 residues. Trimming removed 1 base from V and 8 bases from J; junction bases left unmatched: 14. Germline V lookup: CDR1 LGHNA, CDR2 YNFKEQ. In DNA form, the CDR3 reads TGTGCCAGCAGCCAAGCCCTGCTAGCGGGGGAACTTACCGATGAGCAGTTCTTC. It yields the protein CASSQALLAGELTDEQFF.

The chain is built from TRBV3-1 (or the pseudogene TRBV3-2) and TRBJ2-5, with 7 nucleotides matching TRBD2. V lost 0 bases and J lost 4; bases outside the gene matches: 8. The germline CDR1 and CDR2 sequences are LGHDT and YNNKEL (reference sequence). The CDR3 has 16 amino acids. CDR3 coding DNA: TGTGCCAGCAGCCAAGAAAGGACTAGTCAGGGAGAGACCCAGTACTTC. The encoded protein is CASSQERTSQGETQYF.

The rearrangement joins TRBV19 to TRBJ2-5, with D possibly matching TRBD2 (6 bases). V was shortened by 6 bases and J by 5 bases, with 19 bases between the two germline ends. The CDR3 has 15 residues. Per the germline V gene, CDR1 is LNHDA and CDR2 is SQIVND (reference sequence). CDR3 coding DNA: TGTGCCAGTAGCAACCGGGGTAGCGGAGGCGAGACCCAGTACTTC. This encodes CASSNRGSGGETQYF.

This chain links TRBV3-1 (or the pseudogene TRBV3-2) with TRBJ1-6, with a possible D match to TRBD1 (5 bases). The CDR3 has 13 residues. The germline CDR1 and CDR2 sequences are LGHDT and YNNKEL (reference sequence). The ends were cut back, 2 bases at V and 13 bases at J, with 12 bases in the middle. The DNA for the CDR3 is TGTGCCAGCAGCCAAACACAGGTTCAGCCCCTCCACTTT. Amino acids: CASSQTQVQPLHF.

In this sample, this clone turned up a few times. The chain carries TRBV13 and TRBJ2-7, with a possible D match to TRBD1 (6 bases). From germline, CDR1 is PRHDT and CDR2 FYEKMQ (reference sequence). The CDR3 runs to 17 residues. V lost 8 bases and J 0 bases, leaving 23 bases between the germline ends. CDR3 loop: CASAPAYKRGYSYEQYF. The DNA for the CDR3 is TGTGCCAGCGCCCCCGCCTATAAGAGGGGGTACTCCTACGAGCAGTACTTC.